This is a list of T cell receptor beta chains from one sample in a study of T cells in Graves' hyperthyroidism and ophthalmopathy. MiXCR, applied by TCRdb to the multiplex PCR reads, yields one record per CDR3 protein. The table has about 350,000 distinct CDR3 sequences, roughly 15% seen once. The specimen was blood. The receptor source for this set is an older woman with Graves' ophthalmopathy. The CDR3 runs from the conserved cysteine through the conserved F or W. D genes are given only for firm matches. A row's size may be missing; if present it is once, few, many or a size class.

v_call	d_call	j_call	cdr3_length	clone_size	cdr3_aa	cdr3_nt
TRBV5-5	.	TRBJ2-1	16	many	CASSLRYGDSYNEQFF	TGTGCCAGCAGCTTGAGATACGGAGATTCCTACAATGAGCAGTTCTTC
TRBV20-1	.	TRBJ2-3	14	few	CSAPWYGSQDTQYF	TGCAGTGCTCCCTGGTACGGGAGCCAAGATACGCAGTATTTT
TRBV5-1	TRBD2	TRBJ2-2	15	many	CASSFEAGRTGELFF	TGCGCCAGCAGCTTCGAAGCGGGACGCACCGGGGAGCTGTTTTTT
TRBV10-3	TRBD2	TRBJ2-7	16	.	CAISPGLAEIPYEQYF	TGTGCCATCAGTCCGGGACTAGCGGAGATACCCTACGAGCAGTACTTC
TRBV6-5	TRBD2	TRBJ2-7	16	many	CASSYSQLAETHEQYF	TGTGCCAGCAGTTACTCGCAACTAGCGGAAACCCACGAGCAGTACTTC
TRBV28	.	TRBJ2-2	16	few	CASSLTGTTNTGELFF	TGTGCCAGCAGTTTAACCGGGACAACGAACACCGGGGAGCTGTTTTTT
TRBV6-5	.	TRBJ1-1	18	many	CASSYSNSGGNLNTEAFF	TGTGCCAGCAGTTACTCGAATTCGGGGGGCAACCTGAACACTGAAGCTTTCTTT
TRBV7-8	.	TRBJ2-2	11	many	CASRLSGELFF	TGTGCCAGCAGACTATCCGGGGAGCTGTTTTTT
TRBV6-9	.	TRBJ2-5	15	.	CASSAGQPGGETQYF	TGTGCCAGCAGCGCGGGACAGCCCGGAGGGGAGACCCAGTACTTC
TRBV11-2	TRBD2	TRBJ2-7	16	many	CASSLVGREATYEQYF	TGTGCCAGCAGCTTAGTCGGGCGGGAGGCAACCTACGAGCAGTACTTC
TRBV7-2	TRBD2	TRBJ2-3	16	.	CASSPPFSGSTDTQYF	TGTGCCAGCAGCCCCCCGTTTAGCGGGAGCACAGATACGCAGTATTTT
TRBV3-1	TRBD1	TRBJ2-6	18	.	CASSGPGQGAILANVLTF	TGTGCCAGCAGTGGGCCGGGACAGGGGGCGATATTGGCCAACGTCCTGACTTTC
TRBV6-2/TRBV6-3	.	TRBJ2-3	14	few	CASSRSQPTDTQYF	TGTGCCAGCAGTAGGTCACAGCCCACAGATACGCAGTATTTT
TRBV18	.	TRBJ2-3	15	many	CASSATILRPDTQYF	TGTGCCAGCTCAGCTACCATTTTGAGGCCAGATACGCAGTATTTT
TRBV12-3/TRBV12-4	.	TRBJ2-6	14	.	CASSFNSGANVLTF	TGTGCCAGCAGTTTTAACTCTGGGGCCAACGTCCTGACTTTC
TRBV10-3	TRBD1	TRBJ2-5	15	many	CAISESSTGGETQYF	TGTGCCATCAGTGAGTCGAGCACAGGGGGAGAGACCCAGTACTTC
TRBV20-1	.	TRBJ1-1	15	many	CSALKGLLMNTEAFF	TGCAGTGCCCTTAAGGGACTACTGATGAACACTGAAGCTTTCTTT
TRBV30	TRBD2	TRBJ2-1	21	many	CAWSVRPSETSGRDPYNEQFF	TGTGCCTGGAGTGTACGCCCCTCTGAGACTAGCGGGAGGGACCCCTACAATGAGCAGTTCTTC
TRBV27	.	TRBJ2-7	15	.	CASSSGTLPSYEQYF	TGTGCCAGCAGTTCAGGGACCCTACCATCATACGAGCAGTACTTC
TRBV4-1	TRBD1	TRBJ1-6	14	few	CASSRGTENSPLHF	TGCGCCAGCAGCCGAGGGACAGAGAATTCACCCCTCCACTTT
TRBV5-1	TRBD2	TRBJ2-7	14	many	CASSLGGTTYEQYF	TGCGCCAGCAGCTTGGGAGGGACTACCTACGAGCAGTACTTC
TRBV25-1	.	TRBJ2-6	12	.	CASLAGADVLTF	TGTGCCTCCCTGGCTGGGGCCGACGTCCTGACTTTC
TRBV28	.	TRBJ2-7	15	many	CASSPTDYYSYEQYF	TGTGCCAGCAGTCCCACGGACTATTACTCCTACGAGCAGTACTTC
TRBV6-1	.	TRBJ2-5	13	.	CASSRGDLETQYF	TGTGCCAGCTCCAGGGGGGATTTAGAGACCCAGTACTTC
TRBV20-1	.	TRBJ2-7	11	few	CSAAGWGEQYF	TGCAGTGCTGCGGGGTGGGGAGAGCAGTACTTC
TRBV12-3/TRBV12-4	.	TRBJ2-1	11	many	CASSLSKEQFF	TGTGCCAGCAGTTTATCCAAAGAGCAGTTCTTC
TRBV20-1	TRBD2	TRBJ2-1	14	many	CSASLASGIDEQFF	TGCAGTGCTAGTTTGGCTAGCGGGATCGATGAGCAGTTCTTC
TRBV20-1	.	TRBJ2-2	15	.	CSASVVAANTGELFF	TGCAGTGCTAGTGTGGTAGCGGCTAACACCGGGGAGCTGTTTTTT
TRBV27	TRBD2	TRBJ2-7	18	.	CASSFLSSGSGVTGEQYF	TGTGCCAGCAGTTTTTTATCTAGCGGGAGTGGTGTAACGGGCGAGCAGTACTTC
TRBV29-1	.	TRBJ1-3	13	.	CSVLRGSGNTIYF	TGCAGCGTTCTAAGGGGCTCTGGAAACACCATATATTTT
TRBV19	.	TRBJ1-1	15	.	CASTPGGGMNTEAFF	TGTGCCAGTACCCCGGGAGGGGGTATGAACACTGAAGCTTTCTTT
TRBV6-1	.	TRBJ2-2	14	many	CASRSQEFTGELFF	TGTGCCAGCAGATCACAGGAGTTCACCGGGGAGCTGTTTTTT
TRBV6-1	.	TRBJ1-4	13	.	CASSPRRDEKLFF	TGTGCCAGCAGTCCCCGGAGGGATGAAAAACTGTTTTTT
TRBV28	TRBD1	TRBJ2-7	12	many	CAIDGQGVEQYF	TGTGCTATCGATGGACAGGGAGTGGAGCAGTACTTC
TRBV27	.	TRBJ1-2	13	many	CASSWGVSYGYTF	TGTGCCAGCAGTTGGGGGGTATCGTATGGCTACACCTTC
TRBV6-1	.	TRBJ2-7	13	.	CASSPKGGHEQYF	TGTGCCAGCAGTCCTAAGGGGGGCCACGAGCAGTACTTC
TRBV12-3/TRBV12-4	TRBD1	TRBJ2-2	16	.	CASNQGIRGPTGELFF	TGTGCCAGCAATCAAGGGATCAGGGGGCCCACCGGGGAGCTGTTTTTT
TRBV20-1	TRBD1	TRBJ2-3	16	many	CSASDRRQGRTDTQYF	TGCAGTGCTAGTGACCGAAGACAGGGGCGGACAGATACGCAGTATTTT
TRBV11-2	.	TRBJ1-5	13	many	CASSLDLNQPQHF	TGTGCCAGCAGCTTAGATCTGAATCAGCCCCAGCATTTT
TRBV7-9	.	TRBJ2-1	13	few	CASSLEGVGEQFF	TGTGCCAGCAGCTTAGAAGGAGTTGGTGAGCAGTTCTTC
TRBV27	TRBD1	TRBJ1-1	14	.	CASSSQGSATEAFF	TGTGCCAGCAGTTCACAGGGGTCGGCCACTGAAGCTTTCTTT
TRBV10-2	TRBD1	TRBJ1-1	14	many	CASSEPGQGTEAFF	TGCGCCAGCAGTGAGCCGGGACAGGGAACTGAAGCTTTCTTT
TRBV12-3/TRBV12-4	.	TRBJ1-5	13	many	CASSPRANQPQHF	TGTGCCAGCAGTCCCCGGGCCAATCAGCCCCAGCATTTT
TRBV6-1	.	TRBJ2-5	15	many	CASSENSLLQETQYF	TGTGCCAGCAGTGAAAACAGTCTCCTCCAAGAGACCCAGTACTTC
TRBV28	TRBD2	TRBJ2-1	15	many	CASSYLAGGWNEQFF	TGTGCCAGCAGTTATCTGGCGGGAGGATGGAATGAGCAGTTCTTC
TRBV28	.	TRBJ1-2	13	many	CASSSSTIYGYTF	TGTGCCAGCAGTTCGTCGACAATTTATGGCTACACCTTC
TRBV7-2	.	TRBJ2-1	14	many	CASSLRGEYNEQFF	TGTGCCAGCAGCTTAAGGGGGGAGTACAATGAGCAGTTCTTC
TRBV27	.	TRBJ2-3	16	many	CASRSGRARGTDTQYF	TGTGCCAGCAGATCCGGGAGAGCTAGGGGCACAGATACGCAGTATTTT
TRBV14	.	TRBJ2-7	15	few	CASSHTQARVYEQYF	TGTGCCAGCAGCCATACACAGGCGCGGGTCTACGAGCAGTACTTC
TRBV10-2	TRBD2	TRBJ2-2	17	.	CATQSNSGSPNTGELFF	TGCGCCACCCAAAGTAATAGCGGGAGCCCGAACACCGGGGAGCTGTTTTTT
TRBV28	TRBD2	TRBJ2-5	16	many	CASSFPPGAGWETQYF	TGTGCCAGCAGTTTCCCGCCGGGAGCGGGATGGGAGACCCAGTACTTC
TRBV19	.	TRBJ2-5	16	.	CASSMGGRLLQETQYF	TGTGCCAGTAGTATGGGGGGCAGGCTGCTTCAAGAGACCCAGTACTTC
TRBV7-6	TRBD1	TRBJ2-7	14	many	CASSGQEMSYEQYF	TGTGCCAGCAGTGGACAGGAGATGAGCTACGAGCAGTACTTC